This T cell receptor (beta chain) was retrieved from a study of OX40 agonist ivuxolimab in advanced cancers. Background on the study: The dose-escalation cohort had hepatocellular carcinoma, melanoma, renal cell or head and neck cancer. A male proportion of over 75% was recorded, with mean age around 55 years and range about 23 to 90.

V gave up 4 bases and J gave up 7 bases, with 24 bases separating them. The CDR3 sequence is 16 residues long. Germline CDR1 is SGHRS and CDR2 is YFSETQ. Assay: immunoSEQ multiplex PCR; the TCRdb copy retains only in-frame clones and omits some. Among some 83,000 clones listed, 85% to 90% were seen once. The starting material was CD4+ or CD8+ T cells sorted from blood, obtained in a trial of the OX40 agonist ivuxolimab. The receptor was isolated from an adult with an advanced solid tumor such as melanoma, head and neck, liver or kidney cancer. This chain uses TRBV5-1 with TRBJ2-7; a possible D gene is TRBD2 (5 bases). CDR3 DNA sequence: TGCGCCAGCAGCAGGCCTACGCTCGGGGAATCGGGGGAGCAGTACTTC. Its translation: CASSRPTLGESGEQYF. The whole variable domain, filled in from reference TRBV5-1 and TRBJ2-7, reads KAGVTQTPRYLIKTRGQQVTLSCSPISGHRSVSWYQQTPGQGLQFLFEYFSETQRNKGNFPGRFSGRQFSNSRSEMNVSTLELGDSALYLCASSRPTLGESGEQYFGPGTRLTVT.